A single sample is the source of the 13 T cell receptor beta chains below, sequenced in a study of vaccination effects on CD4 cells after COVID-19. These receptors lack a known antigen. The assay was immunoSEQ multiplex PCR, and TCRdb's table has in-frame clones only and misses some. Of roughly 70,000 clones listed, more than 65% are singletons. ViraFEST assay sequencing came after antigen-specific CD4+ T cells were expanded with viral peptide pools. Subsequent to a culture period of more than 8 days, CD4+ T cells were isolated. Documented for the person is a PCR-confirmed SARS-CoV-2 infection occurring between March and December 2020. The material sequenced was CD4+ T cells from PBMCs cultured with HIV peptides, taken before COVID-19 vaccination. Subset denoted: HIV-1 Nef peptide pool negative control/reference culture. Receptors originate from a human donor who had a prior SARS-CoV-2 infection.

The J gene is TRBJ2-7, the V gene TRBV27, with 7 positions matching TRBD1. The CDR3 contains 13 residues. Germline V gene data show CDR1 as MNHEY and CDR2 as SMNVEV (reference sequence). V lost 6 bases, J lost 5 bases, and 7 bases stayed unmatched. CDR3 residues: CASSSDRVDEQYF. In nucleotides, the CDR3 is TGTGCCAGCAGCTCAGACAGGGTGGACGAGCAGTACTTC.

The chain combines TRBV5-1 with TRBJ1-3, with D hard to call. Germline CDR1 is SGHRS and CDR2 is YFSETQ. CDR3 size: 15 residues. V was clipped by 1 base and J by 4 bases, with 12 bases between them. This CDR3 is CASSLQALGGNTIYF. The CDR3 bases are TGCGCCAGCAGCTTGCAGGCCCTCGGGGGAAACACCATATATTTT.

The chain couples TRBV5-6 to TRBJ2-2, with D unresolved. CDR3 length equals 15 residues. V dropped 0 bases and J dropped 3 bases, with 9 bases sitting between them. Germline V gives CDR1 SGHDT, CDR2 YYEEEE. The CDR3 region has the DNA TGTGCCAGCAGCTTGGGGGTCGGTTACACCGGGGAGCTGTTTTTT. Translating it yields CASSLGVGYTGELFF.

This clone was seen more than once but under ten times. The gene calls are TRBV4-1 and TRBJ2-1, with D possibly being TRBD1 or TRBD2 (6 bases each). V lost 0 bases and J 12 bases, leaving 12 bases between the germline ends. The CDR3 is 13 amino acids. CDR1 is MGHRA and CDR2 is YSYEKL in the germline V gene. The CDR3: CASSQDVEGGQFF. CDR3 DNA sequence: TGCGCCAGCAGCCAAGATGTCGAGGGGGGGCAGTTCTTC.

Written as DNA, the CDR3 is TGCGCCAGCAGCGCGTCAGGTAGCTCTGGAAACACCATATATTTT. It codes for CASSASGSSGNTIYF. The V call is TRBV5-1, the J call TRBJ1-3; no reliable D call. The CDR3 extends over 15 amino acids. Trimming removed 4 bases at V and 0 bases at J, with 11 bases between. CDR1 SGHRS and CDR2 YFSETQ come from the germline V gene.

The chain recombines TRBV7-2 with TRBJ2-6; D may be TRBD1 (6 bases). This CDR3 contains 18 residues. Trimming pared 1 base from V and 0 bases from J, leaving 13 bases between. Germline V CDR1 and CDR2: SGHTA, FQGNSA. The CDR3 here is CASSLGAGALSGANVLTF. CDR3 in DNA: TGTGCCAGCAGCTTAGGGGCAGGGGCGCTCTCTGGGGCCAACGTCCTGACTTTC.

V is TRBV6-5 and J is TRBJ1-1; 9 positions agree with TRBD1. Trimming removed 7 bases from V and 5 bases from J; junction bases left unmatched: 8. The CDR3 runs 14 residues. CDR1 MNHEY and CDR2 SVGAGI come from the germline V gene. The CDR3, as DNA: TGTGCCAGCATGAAAGGACAGGGGCTGACTGAAGCTTTCTTT. Translated: CASMKGQGLTEAFF.

This clone was observed a few times. This rearrangement joins TRBV5-1 to TRBJ1-4; D uncertain. V was clipped by 0 bases and J by 2 bases, with 5 bases between them. This CDR3 has 14 residues. Germline loops: CDR1 SGHRS, CDR2 YFSETQ. Here the CDR3 DNA reads TGCGCCAGCAGCTTGGAAGGGACTAATGAAAAACTGTTTTTT. Protein sequence: CASSLEGTNEKLFF.

The chain couples TRBV18 to TRBJ2-5, with TRBD2 matching over 11 bases. CDR1 is KGHSH and CDR2 is LQKENI in the germline V gene. Losses at the gene ends were 3 bases for V and 5 bases for J; bases not matched to a gene: 5. The CDR3 sequence is 15 residues long. The CDR3: CASSPLAGGVETQYF. CDR3 bases: TGTGCCAGCTCACCCCTAGCGGGGGGAGTGGAGACCCAGTACTTC.

The V gene is TRBV7-6, the J gene TRBJ2-5; 10 bases map to TRBD1. The CDR3 has 14 amino acids. Unmatched junction bases numbered 2, after V lost 5 bases and J lost 2 bases. Germline loops: CDR1 SGHVS, CDR2 FNYEAQ. The CDR3 reads CASSRDRGQETQYF. For the CDR3, the DNA is TGTGCCAGCAGCCGGGACAGGGGTCAAGAGACCCAGTACTTC.

This chain connects TRBV12-5 to TRBJ2-3, with TRBD1 as a possible D gene (6 bases). The CDR3 contains 16 residues. V shed 5 bases and J shed 0 bases, with 15 bases lying between them. Germline V gene lookup returns CDR1 LGHNT and CDR2 FRNRAP. The DNA of the CDR3 is TGTGCTAGTGGTGAAGGGACACTCTCTAGCACAGATACGCAGTATTTT. Amino acids: CASGEGTLSSTDTQYF.

The chain employs TRBV5-4 and TRBJ1-2; D not resolved. CDR1 is SGHNT, CDR2 YYREEE, per germline (reference sequence). The CDR3 is 14 amino acids. Trimming shortened V by 0 bases and J by 7 bases, and 13 bases separated the two germline ends. The CDR3 spells CASSLENPAGGYTF. CDR3 in DNA: TGTGCCAGCAGCTTGGAAAACCCGGCGGGTGGCTACACCTTC.

The chain uses TRBV2 and TRBJ2-1, with 10 bases identical to TRBD2. Germline V gene sequence: CDR1 SNHLY, CDR2 FYNNEI. The trim removed 5 bases at V and 12 bases at J, leaving 13 bases unmatched. CDR3 length: 15 amino acids. CDR3 in DNA: TGTGCCAGCAGTCTGAGCGGGAGGGCCTCTGGTGGGCAGTTCTTC. Translating gives CASSLSGRASGGQFF.